A single sample gave rise to the 8 T cell receptor beta chains below, sequenced in a study of cytomegalovirus exposure and HLA in healthy donors. The primer mix had 60 Vbeta and 13 Jbeta primers. Here immunoSEQ multiplex PCR was the method, and the copy in TCRdb shows in-frame clones only, minus some. The table counts roughly 120,000 clones; 3.6% lies in the top ten. Sequencing used PBMCs. The source is a man between 18 and 29 years old in good health and CMV-seronegative.

The chain has TRBV7-9 and TRBJ1-1; D is unresolved. Germline CDR1 SEHNR, CDR2 FQNEAQ (reference sequence). The V end lost 5 bases, the J end lost 2 bases, and 9 bases lay between the germline ends. This CDR3 has 13 amino acids. Here the CDR3 reads CASSLQHNTEAFF. DNA of the CDR3: TGTGCCAGCAGCCTACAGCATAACACTGAAGCTTTCTTT.

The J gene is TRBJ2-7, the V gene TRBV5-4; TRBD2 is a possible D gene (6 bases). CDR3 size: 14 residues. Germline CDR1 SGHNT, CDR2 YYREEE (reference sequence). Trimming left V 5 bases short and J 3 bases short, with 15 bases between. DNA for the CDR3: TGTGCCAGCAGTTCGGGGCGGGGACGCTACGAGCAGTACTTC. Translating gives CASSSGRGRYEQYF.

V usage is TRBV4-1 and J usage is TRBJ2-6; D gene ambiguous. Trimming removed 2 bases from V and 0 bases from J, with 8 bases in between. The germline gives CDR1 MGHRA, CDR2 YSYEKL. This CDR3 comprises 16 residues. The CDR3 loop is CASSQKEASGANVLTF. The CDR3 DNA sequence: TGCGCCAGCAGCCAAAAAGAGGCCTCTGGGGCCAACGTCCTGACTTTC.

The V gene is TRBV7-8, the J gene TRBJ2-5, with 9 positions matching TRBD1. V lost 6 bases and J lost 4; bases outside the gene matches: 3. Germline assignment: CDR1 SGHVS and CDR2 FQNEAQ. The CDR3 has 13 residues. The CDR3 loop reads CASRTDRGETQYF. CDR3 nucleotide sequence: TGTGCCAGCAGGACGGACAGGGGAGAGACCCAGTACTTC.

The V and J genes are TRBV5-1 and TRBJ2-1, with 12 bases matching TRBD2. CDR1 and CDR2 from the germline V gene are SGHRS and YFSETQ. The CDR3 extends over 17 amino acids. The V gene end was trimmed by 6 bases and the J gene end by 5 bases; junction bases not matched to a gene: 12. CDR3 DNA: TGCGCCAGCACGCTAACCGCCGGACTAGCGGGACACAATGAGCAGTTCTTC. Its protein is CASTLTAGLAGHNEQFF.

The chain couples TRBV4-1 to TRBJ1-4, with D possibly TRBD1 on 5 matching bases. The CDR3 contains 17 residues. Per germline, CDR1 MGHRA and CDR2 YSYEKL. Trimming pared 4 bases from V and 0 bases from J, leaving 15 bases between. Here the CDR3 DNA reads TGCGCCAGCAGCCCTCCGACGGACACCTCAACTAATGAAAAACTGTTTTTT. This codes for CASSPPTDTSTNEKLFF.

The chain is built from TRBV28 and TRBJ1-2; 7 nucleotides line up with TRBD1. Germline loops: CDR1 MDHEN, CDR2 SYDVKM. The junction had 4 bases not matched to a gene; V was cut back by 2 bases and J by 4 bases. The CDR3 contains 14 residues. The CDR3 reads CASSLPTGPYGYTF. As DNA, the CDR3 is TGTGCCAGCAGTTTACCGACAGGGCCCTATGGCTACACCTTC.

V usage is TRBV5-6 and J usage is TRBJ2-5, with 7 bases lining up with TRBD1. The DNA end favors TRBJ2-7, so the J call may be wrong. CDR3 length: 15 residues. The V gene's germline CDR1 is SGHDT and CDR2 YYEEEE. CDR3 residues: CASSLADRETYEQYF. DNA for the CDR3: TGTGCCAGCAGCTTGGCCGACAGGGAAACCTACGAGCAGTACTTC.